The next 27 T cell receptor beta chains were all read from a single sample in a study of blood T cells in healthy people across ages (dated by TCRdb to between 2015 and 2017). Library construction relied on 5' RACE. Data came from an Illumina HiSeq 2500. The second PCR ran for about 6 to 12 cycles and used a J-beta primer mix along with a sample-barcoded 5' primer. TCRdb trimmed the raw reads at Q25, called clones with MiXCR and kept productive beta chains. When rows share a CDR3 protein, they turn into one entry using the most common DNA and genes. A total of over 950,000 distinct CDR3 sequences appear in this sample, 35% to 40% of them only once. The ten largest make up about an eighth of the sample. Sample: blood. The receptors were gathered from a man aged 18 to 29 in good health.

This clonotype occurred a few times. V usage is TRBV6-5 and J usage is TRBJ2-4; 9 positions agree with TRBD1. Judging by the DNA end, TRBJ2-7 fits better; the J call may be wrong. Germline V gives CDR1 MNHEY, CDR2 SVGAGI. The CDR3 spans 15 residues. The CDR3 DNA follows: TGTGCCAGCAGTTACCGGGACAGGGACTCCTACGAGCAGTACTTC. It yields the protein CASSYRDRDSYEQYF.

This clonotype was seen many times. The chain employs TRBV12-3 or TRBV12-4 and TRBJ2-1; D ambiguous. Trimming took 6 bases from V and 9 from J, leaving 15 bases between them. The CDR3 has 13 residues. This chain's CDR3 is CASRRVSVGEQFF. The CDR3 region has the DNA TGTGCCAGCAGACGGGTCTCGGTCGGTGAGCAGTTCTTC.

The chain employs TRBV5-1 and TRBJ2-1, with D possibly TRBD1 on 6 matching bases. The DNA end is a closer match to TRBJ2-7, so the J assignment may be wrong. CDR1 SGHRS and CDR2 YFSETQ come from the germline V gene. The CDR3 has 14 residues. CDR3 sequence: CASSLNREYNEQYF. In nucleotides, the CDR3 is TGCGCCAGCAGCTTGAACAGGGAATACAATGAGCAGTACTTC.

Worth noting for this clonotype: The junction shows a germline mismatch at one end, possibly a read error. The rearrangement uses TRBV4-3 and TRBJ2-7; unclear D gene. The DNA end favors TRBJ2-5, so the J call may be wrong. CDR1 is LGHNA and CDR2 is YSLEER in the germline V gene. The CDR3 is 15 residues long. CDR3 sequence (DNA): TGCGCCAGCGGCCAAGATCTAGGCAGACAAGAGACCCAGTACTTC. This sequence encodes CASGQDLGRQETQYF.

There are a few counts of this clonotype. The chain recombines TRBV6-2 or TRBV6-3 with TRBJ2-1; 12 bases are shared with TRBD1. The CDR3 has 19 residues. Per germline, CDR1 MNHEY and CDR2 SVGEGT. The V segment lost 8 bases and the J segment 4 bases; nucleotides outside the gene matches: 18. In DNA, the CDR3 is TGTGCCAGCGGCCGAGGGGACAGGGGGCCGGTCAAAGTGTACAATGAGCAGTTCTTC. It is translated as CASGRGDRGPVKVYNEQFF.

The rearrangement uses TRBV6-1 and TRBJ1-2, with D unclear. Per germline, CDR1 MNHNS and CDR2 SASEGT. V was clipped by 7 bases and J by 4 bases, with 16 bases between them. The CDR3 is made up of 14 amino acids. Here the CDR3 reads CASNLGRVGYGYTF. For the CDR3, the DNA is TGTGCCAGCAACCTGGGCCGGGTCGGCTATGGCTACACCTTC.

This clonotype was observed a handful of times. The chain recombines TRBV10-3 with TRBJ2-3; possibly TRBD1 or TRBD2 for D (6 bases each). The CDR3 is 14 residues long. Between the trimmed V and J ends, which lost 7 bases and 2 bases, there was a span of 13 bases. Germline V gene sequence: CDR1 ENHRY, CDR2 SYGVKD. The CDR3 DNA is TGTGCCATCACCCGGGGGCCAAACACAGATACGCAGTATTTT. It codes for CAITRGPNTDTQYF.

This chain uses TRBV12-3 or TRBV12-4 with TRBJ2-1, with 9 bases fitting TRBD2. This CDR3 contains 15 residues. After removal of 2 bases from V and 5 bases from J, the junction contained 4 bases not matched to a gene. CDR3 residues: CASSLLAGRDNEQFF. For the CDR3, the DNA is TGTGCCAGCAGTTTACTAGCGGGGAGGGACAATGAGCAGTTCTTC.

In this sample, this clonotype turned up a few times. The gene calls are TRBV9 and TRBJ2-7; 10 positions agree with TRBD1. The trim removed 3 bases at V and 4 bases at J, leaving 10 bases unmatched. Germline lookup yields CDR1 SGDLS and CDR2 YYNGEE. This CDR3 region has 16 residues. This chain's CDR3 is CASSAIGTGAIYEQYF. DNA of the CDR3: TGTGCCAGCAGCGCGATTGGGACAGGGGCCATATACGAGCAGTACTTC.

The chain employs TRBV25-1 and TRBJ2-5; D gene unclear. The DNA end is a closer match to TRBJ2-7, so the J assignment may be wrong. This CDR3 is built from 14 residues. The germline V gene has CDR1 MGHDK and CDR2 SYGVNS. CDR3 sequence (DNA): TGTGCCAGCAGTGAGTGCAAGGGTTTCCACGAGCAGTACTTC. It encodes CASSECKGFHEQYF.

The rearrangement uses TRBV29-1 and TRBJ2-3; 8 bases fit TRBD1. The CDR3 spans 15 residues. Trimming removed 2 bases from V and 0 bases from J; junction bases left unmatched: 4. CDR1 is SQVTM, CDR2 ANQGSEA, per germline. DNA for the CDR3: TGCAGCGTTGAACGGACAGGGCCAAGCACAGATACGCAGTATTTT. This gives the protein CSVERTGPSTDTQYF.

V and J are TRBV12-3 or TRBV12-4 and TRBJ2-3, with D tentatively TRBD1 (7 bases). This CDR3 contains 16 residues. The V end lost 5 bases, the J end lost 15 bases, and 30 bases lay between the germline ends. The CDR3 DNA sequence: TGTGCCAGCAGTCCAACCCAGGGGGGAAGCACAGATATGCAATATTTT. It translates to CASSPTQGGSTDMQYF.

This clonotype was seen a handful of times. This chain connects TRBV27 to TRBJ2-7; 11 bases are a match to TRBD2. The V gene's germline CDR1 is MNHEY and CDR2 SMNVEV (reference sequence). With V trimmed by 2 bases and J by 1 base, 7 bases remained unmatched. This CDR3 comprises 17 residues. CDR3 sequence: CASSLEGLAGSSYEQYF. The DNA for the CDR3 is TGTGCCAGCAGTTTAGAAGGACTAGCGGGCAGTTCCTACGAGCAGTACTTC.

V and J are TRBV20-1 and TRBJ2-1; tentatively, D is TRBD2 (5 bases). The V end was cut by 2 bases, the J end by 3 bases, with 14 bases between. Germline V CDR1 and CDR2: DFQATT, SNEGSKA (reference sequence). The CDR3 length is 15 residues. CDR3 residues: CSARRGLSFYNEQFF. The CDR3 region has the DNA TGCAGTGCTAGACGCGGACTGTCCTTCTACAATGAGCAGTTCTTC.

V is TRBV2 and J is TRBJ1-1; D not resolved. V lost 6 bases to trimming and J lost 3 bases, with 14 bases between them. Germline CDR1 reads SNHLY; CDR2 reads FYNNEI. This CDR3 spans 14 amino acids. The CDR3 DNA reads TGTGCCAGCAGAACCCGTGGGGATGACACTGAAGCTTTCTTT. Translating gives CASRTRGDDTEAFF.

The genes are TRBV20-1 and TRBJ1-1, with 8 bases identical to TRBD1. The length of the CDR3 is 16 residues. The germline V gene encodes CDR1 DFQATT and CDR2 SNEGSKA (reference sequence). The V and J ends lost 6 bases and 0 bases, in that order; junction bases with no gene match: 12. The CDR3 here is CSAGGRGRGMNTEAFF. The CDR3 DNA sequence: TGCAGTGCAGGTGGCAGGGGGCGCGGGATGAACACTGAAGCTTTCTTT.

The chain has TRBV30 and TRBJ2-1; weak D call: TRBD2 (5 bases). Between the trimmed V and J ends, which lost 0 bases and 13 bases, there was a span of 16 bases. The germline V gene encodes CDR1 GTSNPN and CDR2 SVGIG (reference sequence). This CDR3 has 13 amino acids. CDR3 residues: CAWSVDGLLTQFF. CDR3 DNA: TGTGCCTGGAGTGTGGACGGACTCTTAACCCAGTTCTTC.

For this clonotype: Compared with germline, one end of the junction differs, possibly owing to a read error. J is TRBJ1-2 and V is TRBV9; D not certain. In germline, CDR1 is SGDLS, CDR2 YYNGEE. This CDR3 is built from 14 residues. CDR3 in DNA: TGTGCCAGCGGCGTAGCTGAGGGTAACTATGGCTACACCTTC. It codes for CASGVAEGNYGYTF. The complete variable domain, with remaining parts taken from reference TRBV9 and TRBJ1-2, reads DSGVTQTPKHLITATGQRVTLRCSPRSGDLSVYWYQQSLDQGLQFLIQYYNGEERAKGNILERFSAQQFPDLHSELNLSSLELGDSALYFCASGVAEGNYGYTFGSGTRLTVV.

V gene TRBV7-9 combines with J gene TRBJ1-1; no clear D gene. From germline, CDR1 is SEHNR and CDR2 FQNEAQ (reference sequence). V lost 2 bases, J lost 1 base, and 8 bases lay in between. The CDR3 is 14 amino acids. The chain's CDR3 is CASSLPTENTEAFF. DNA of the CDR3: TGTGCCAGCAGCTTACCGACGGAGAACACTGAAGCTTTCTTT.

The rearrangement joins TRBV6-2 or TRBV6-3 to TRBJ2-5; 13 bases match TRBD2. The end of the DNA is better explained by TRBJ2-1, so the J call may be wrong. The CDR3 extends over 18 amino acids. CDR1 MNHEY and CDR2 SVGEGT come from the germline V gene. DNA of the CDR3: TGTGCCAGCAGTTACGACGATGGGACTAGCGGGAACCAAGAGACCCAGTTCTTC. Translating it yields CASSYDDGTSGNQETQFF.

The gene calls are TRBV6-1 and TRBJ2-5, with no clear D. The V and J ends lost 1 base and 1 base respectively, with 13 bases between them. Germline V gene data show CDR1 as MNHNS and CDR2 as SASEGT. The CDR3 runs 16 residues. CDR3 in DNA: TGTGCCAGCAGTGAAGGAACCCTCACCTTCCAAGAGACCCAGTACTTC. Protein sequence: CASSEGTLTFQETQYF.

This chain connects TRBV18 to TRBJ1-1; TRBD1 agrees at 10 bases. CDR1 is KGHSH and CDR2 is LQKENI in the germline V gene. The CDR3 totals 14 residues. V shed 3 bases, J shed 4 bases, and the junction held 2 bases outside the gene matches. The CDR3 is CASSPGQGITEAFF. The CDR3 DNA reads TGTGCCAGCTCACCGGGACAGGGGATCACTGAAGCTTTCTTT.

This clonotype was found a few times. For the CDR3, the DNA is TGTGCCAGTAGTACGTGGCGGGTGAGCTCCTACAATGAGCAGTTCTTC. It is translated as CASSTWRVSSYNEQFF. The V call is TRBV19, the J call TRBJ2-1; possible D gene TRBD2, 5 bases. The V and J ends lost 4 bases and 0 bases respectively, with 13 bases between them. CDR1 LNHDA and CDR2 SQIVND come from the germline V gene (reference sequence). This CDR3 has 16 amino acids.

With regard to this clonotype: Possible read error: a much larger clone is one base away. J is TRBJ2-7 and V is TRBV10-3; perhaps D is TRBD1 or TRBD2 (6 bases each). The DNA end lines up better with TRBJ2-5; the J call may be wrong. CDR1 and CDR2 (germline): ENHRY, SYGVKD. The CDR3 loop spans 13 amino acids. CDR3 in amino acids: CAISDWRGETQYF. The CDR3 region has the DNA TGTGCCATCAGTGATTGGAGGGGGGAGACCCAGTACTTC.

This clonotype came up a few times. CDR3 region: CASSFERGEFTDTQYF. CDR3 DNA: TGCGCCAGCAGTTTTGAGCGGGGGGAATTCACAGATACGCAGTATTTT. The chain is built from TRBV5-1 and TRBJ2-3; TRBD2 aligns across 9 bases. The CDR3 consists of 16 residues. The germline CDR1 and CDR2 sequences are SGHRS and YFSETQ. V dropped 5 bases and J dropped 2; count of bases not matched to a gene: 9.

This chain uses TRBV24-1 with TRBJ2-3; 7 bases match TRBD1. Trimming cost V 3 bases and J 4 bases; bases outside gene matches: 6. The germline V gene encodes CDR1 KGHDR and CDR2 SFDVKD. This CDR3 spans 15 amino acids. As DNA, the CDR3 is TGTGCCACCAGTGATCCCCGGGACAGCTCAGATACGCAGTATTTT. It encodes CATSDPRDSSDTQYF.

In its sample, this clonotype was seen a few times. The CDR3: CSAGRLTGVSQRYNSPLHF. As DNA, the CDR3 is TGCAGTGCCGGAAGACTTACAGGGGTTTCACAACGATATAATTCACCCCTCCACTTT. The chain employs TRBV20-1 and TRBJ1-6, with 7 bases fitting TRBD1. Germline V CDR1 and CDR2: DFQATT, SNEGSKA (reference sequence). V was clipped by 6 bases and J by 4 bases; unmatched bases: 21. CDR3 length: 19 residues.